The rows below give T cell receptor beta chains drawn from one sample of a study of blood T cell repertoires in COVID-19. Sequencing was performed with immunoSEQ multiplex PCR; in TCRdb, only in-frame clones are kept and a portion is missing. The sample yields 250,000 to 350,000 clones, 75% to 90% seen once. The sample comprised peripheral blood. The receptor source for this set is a woman aged 55 to 70 with acute or convalescent COVID-19. Both conserved end residues are part of each CDR3. Each record gives: V gene, D gene, clone size, CDR3 length, J gene, CDR3 DNA, CDR3 protein. The D gene is left open where the match is weak. Rows may omit the clone size; those that give it use once, few, many or a size class.

TRBV4-3,TRBD2,-,16,TRBJ2-2,TGCGCCAGCAGCCGGGCGGGGGGCCGGGGGAACGGGGAGCTGTTTTTT,CASSRAGGRGNGELFF
TRBV3-1/TRBV3-2,-,-,14,TRBJ1-5,TGTGCCAGCAGCCCTCAGGGGCAGAATCAGCCCCAGCATTTT,CASSPQGQNQPQHF
TRBV7-2,-,once,15,TRBJ2-3,TGTGCCAGCAGCTCGCGTGTCGGGAAGTCAGATACGCAGTATTTT,CASSSRVGKSDTQYF
TRBV3-1/TRBV3-2,TRBD2,-,22,TRBJ2-3,TGTGCCAGCAGCCTCAAGCCCAGGGGGAGATGTGGGACTAGCGGGAGCACAGATACGCAGTATTTT,CASSLKPRGRCGTSGSTDTQYF
TRBV7-3,TRBD2,-,14,TRBJ2-3,TGTGCCAGCAGCCAAGCGGGGGGCACAGATACGCAGTATTTT,CASSQAGGTDTQYF
TRBV18,-,once,14,TRBJ1-2,TGTGCCAGCTCAGCCCTAGGGGATAACTATGGCTACACCTTC,CASSALGDNYGYTF
TRBV9,-,-,15,TRBJ1-6,TGTGCCAGCAGCGTTTATCAGGGGAATAATTCACCCCTCCACTTT,CASSVYQGNNSPLHF
TRBV3-1/TRBV3-2,TRBD2,-,16,TRBJ2-7,TGTGCCAGCAGCCAAGATGGGAATAGCGGGAAATACGAGCAGTACTTC,CASSQDGNSGKYEQYF
TRBV28,-,-,14,TRBJ1-1,TGTGCCAGCAGCCCACCCGGGACTTTGTCTGAAGCTTTCTTT,CASSPPGTLSEAFF
TRBV11-2,TRBD2,-,16,TRBJ2-3,TGTGCCAGCAGCGCGTTGCTAGCGGGGCTCACAGATACGCAGTATTTT,CASSALLAGLTDTQYF
TRBV7-8,TRBD2,once,15,TRBJ2-1,TGTGCCAGCAGCCCGGCCAGCGGGATAGGAGTCGAGCAGTTCTTC,CASSPASGIGVEQFF
TRBV15,TRBD1,few,15,TRBJ1-3,TGTGCCACCAGCAGAGATGGGACAGATGGAAACACCATATATTTT,CATSRDGTDGNTIYF
TRBV27,-,-,14,TRBJ2-1,TGTGCCAGCAGTTTATCGATACAGGGCTATGAGCAGTTCTTC,CASSLSIQGYEQFF
TRBV2,TRBD1,-,14,TRBJ1-1,TGTGCCAGCAGTGCCGAGACAGGGTTCGGTGAAGCTTTCTTT,CASSAETGFGEAFF
TRBV7-9,-,-,13,TRBJ1-1,TGTGCCAGCAGCTTAGGCAGCGCCAGGGTAGCTTTCTTT,CASSLGSARVAFF
TRBV7-2,TRBD2,once,17,TRBJ2-2,TGTGCCAGCAGCTCTTCACGACTAGCGGGGGCCACCGGGGAGCTGTTTTTT,CASSSSRLAGATGELFF
TRBV11-2,TRBD1,-,14,TRBJ1-1,TGTGCCAGCAGCTGGGGGACAGGGACCCCTAGAGCTTTCTTT,CASSWGTGTPRAFF
TRBV12-3/TRBV12-4,-,-,13,TRBJ1-5,TGTGCCAGCAGTTTAAACAGGGACCAGCCCCAGCATTTT,CASSLNRDQPQHF
TRBV27,TRBD1,-,13,TRBJ1-6,TGTGCCAGCAGGCGCCAGGGGGAATCACCCCTCCACTTT,CASRRQGESPLHF
TRBV9,TRBD2,-,17,TRBJ2-3,TGTGCCAGCAGCGGACCACTTAGCGGGCTAAGCACAGATACGCAGTATTTT,CASSGPLSGLSTDTQYF
TRBV28,TRBD2,-,15,TRBJ2-1,TGTGCCAGCAGTTTATCGTCTAGCGGGAACAATGAGCAGTTCTTC,CASSLSSSGNNEQFF
TRBV19,TRBD1,-,15,TRBJ1-5,TGTGCCAGTAGTATGAAGACAGGGGGTTGGCAGCCCCAGCATTTT,CASSMKTGGWQPQHF
TRBV6-7,-,-,16,TRBJ1-4,TGTGCCAGCAGTTCTTCCAGGCCCCGGGAGAATGAAAAACTGTTTTTT,CASSSSRPRENEKLFF
TRBV6-1,TRBD1,-,15,TRBJ2-5,TGTGCCAGCAGTGACCCCGGGACAGCACAAGAGACCCAGTACTTC,CASSDPGTAQETQYF
TRBV12-2,-,-,17,TRBJ1-5,TGTGCAAGTCGCTTAGAACTGGAACCCAGGGGAGATCAGCCCCAGCATTTT,CASRLELEPRGDQPQHF
TRBV7-3,-,few,13,TRBJ1-2,TGTGCCAGCAGCCGAACAGGGAACTATGGCTACACCTTC,CASSRTGNYGYTF
TRBV20-1,-,-,11,TRBJ2-1,TGCACCCCCGGGGGGCCGAATGAGCAGTTCTTC,CTPGGPNEQFF
TRBV5-5,-,-,12,TRBJ1-5,TGTGCCAGCAGTCCGAGGGATCAGCCCCAGCATTTT,CASSPRDQPQHF
TRBV7-6,TRBD1,-,16,TRBJ1-4,TGTGCCAGCAGCTCAAATACAGGGGGAACGGGGGAAAAACTGTTTTTT,CASSSNTGGTGEKLFF
TRBV6-2/TRBV6-3,TRBD1,-,13,TRBJ1-2,TGTGCCAGCAGCCAGGACAGGAACTATGACTACACCTTC,CASSQDRNYDYTF
TRBV20-1,TRBD1,-,15,TRBJ2-1,TGCAGTGCTAGTTTGTTACAGGGGGCTTCCAATGAGCAGTTCTTC,CSASLLQGASNEQFF
TRBV3-1/TRBV3-2,-,-,14,TRBJ2-4,TGTGCCAGCAGCCACGACACAATCATAAACATTCAGTACTTC,CASSHDTIINIQYF
TRBV6-6,TRBD1,-,17,TRBJ2-4,TGTGCCAGCAGTCTCCGACCGGGACAGGTAGCCAAAAACATTCAGTACTTC,CASSLRPGQVAKNIQYF
TRBV3-1/TRBV3-2,-,-,15,TRBJ1-5,TGTGCCAGCAGCCGCGGGACGGATAGCAATCAGCCCCAGCATTTT,CASSRGTDSNQPQHF
TRBV25-1,-,-,11,TRBJ2-3,TGTGCCAGCAGGTTGGGCTCCACGCAGTATTTT,CASRLGSTQYF
TRBV9,-,-,13,TRBJ1-1,TGTGCCAGCAGCGTAGGGGAGTTACATGAAGCTTTCTTT,CASSVGELHEAFF
TRBV3-1/TRBV3-2,-,-,15,TRBJ1-1,TGTGCCAGCAGCCCCGGCGGCAGGGCAAGCACTGAAGCTTTCTTT,CASSPGGRASTEAFF
TRBV28,TRBD1,-,15,TRBJ1-1,TGTGCCAGCAGTCCCGGGGACAGATCGAACACTGAAGCTTTCTTT,CASSPGDRSNTEAFF
TRBV7-3,TRBD2,few,16,TRBJ2-2,TGTGCCAGCAGCTTAAACGGGGGGACGAACACCGGGGAGCTGTTTTTT,CASSLNGGTNTGELFF
TRBV2,-,-,12,TRBJ1-2,TGTGCCAGCAGTGTTGGGAGGGACGGCTACACCTTC,CASSVGRDGYTF